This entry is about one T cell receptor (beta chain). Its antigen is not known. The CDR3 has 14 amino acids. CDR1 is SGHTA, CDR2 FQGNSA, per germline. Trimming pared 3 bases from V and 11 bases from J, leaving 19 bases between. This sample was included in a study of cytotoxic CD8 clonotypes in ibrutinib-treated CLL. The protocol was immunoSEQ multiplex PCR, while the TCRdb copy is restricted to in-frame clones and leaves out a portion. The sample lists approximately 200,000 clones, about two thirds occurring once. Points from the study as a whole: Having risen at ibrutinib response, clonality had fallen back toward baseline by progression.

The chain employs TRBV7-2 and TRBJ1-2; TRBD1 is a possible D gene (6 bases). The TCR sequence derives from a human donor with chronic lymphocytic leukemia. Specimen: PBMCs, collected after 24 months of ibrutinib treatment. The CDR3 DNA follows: TGTGCCAGCAGCTTTGACAGGAATCTTTTACTTTACACCTTC. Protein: CASSFDRNLLLYTF.